This T cell receptor beta chain comes out of a study of response to subunit inactivated influenza vaccine (dated by TCRdb to 2016 to 2019). Describing the broader study: To follow how T cells responded to a trivalent subunit inactivated influenza vaccine, the researchers relied on deep quantitative profiling of the T cell receptor repertoire. Results and caveats for the whole study, not just this receptor: According to the authors, only a limited number of new T cells may be recruited by each seasonal influenza vaccination.

To note about this clonotype: Its target antigen remains unknown. There are no base qualities to consult, and no much larger clone falls within one base.

Receptor amplification or capture employed RT-PCR. Sequencer: Illumina HiSeq 2500. TCRdb ran its own pipeline on the public reads, namely fastp trimming at Q25 and MiXCR clone calling, and kept in-frame beta chains. Rows with a matching CDR3 protein are joined into one entry that keeps the most common DNA and genes. Across this sample there are 750,000 to 850,000 distinct CDR3 sequences, with approximately 17% seen only once. The ten largest clones take up 11% of the sample. CDR3 length: 15 amino acids, cysteine to phenylalanine. The kept DNA is CDR3 alone, 45 bases in frame from the first base. Cut back by 3 bases and 7 bases, the V and J ends lie 18 bases apart.

The rearranged chain carries TRBV12-3 or TRBV12-4 and TRBJ1-1; matching of 5 bases hints at TRBD1 as the D gene. The receptor was isolated from a middle-aged man who received an inactivated influenza vaccine. Donor details come from another sample of the same person, matched by shared clones. Source: PBMCs from blood, taken more than 4 days after vaccination. The encoded CDR3 is CASSFRVSTIYEAFF. The sequenced DNA: TGTGCCAGCAGTTTCAGGGTCAGCACAATCTATGAAGCTTTCTTT.